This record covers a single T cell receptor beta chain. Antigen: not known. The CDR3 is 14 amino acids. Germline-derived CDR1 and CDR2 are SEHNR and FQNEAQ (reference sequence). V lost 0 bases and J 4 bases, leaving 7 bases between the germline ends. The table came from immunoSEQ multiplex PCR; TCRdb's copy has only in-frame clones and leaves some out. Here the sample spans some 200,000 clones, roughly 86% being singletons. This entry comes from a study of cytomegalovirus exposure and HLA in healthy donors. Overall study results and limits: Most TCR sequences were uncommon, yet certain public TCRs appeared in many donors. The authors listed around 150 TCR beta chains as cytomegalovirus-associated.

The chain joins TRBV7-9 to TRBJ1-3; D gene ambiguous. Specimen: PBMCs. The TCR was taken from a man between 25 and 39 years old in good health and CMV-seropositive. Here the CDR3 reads CASSLAGPGNTIYF. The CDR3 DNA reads TGTGCCAGCAGCTTAGCAGGGCCGGGAAACACCATATATTTT.